These 13 T cell receptor beta chains came from one sample sequenced in a study of CD8 T cells in ankylosing spondylitis. TCRdb independently ran MiXCR on the 5' RACE reads; one entry per CDR3 protein. The sample yields approximately 140,000 distinct CDR3 sequences, roughly 8% seen once. The source material was synovial fluid, either unsorted or a sorted T cell fraction (not recorded which). The receptors stem from a male donor with ankylosing spondylitis.

This clonotype was observed a few times. The rearrangement joins TRBV7-2 to TRBJ2-1; TRBD2 might be the D (6 bases). The CDR3 extends over 14 amino acids. In germline, CDR1 is SGHTA, CDR2 FQGNSA. V was cut by 5 bases and J by 7 bases, with 15 bases left in between. Here the CDR3 reads CASSPTPGGNEQFF. The CDR3 DNA follows: TGTGCCAGCAGCCCAACACCCGGGGGAAATGAGCAGTTCTTC.

DNA of the CDR3: TGTGCCAGCAGCTTAGATCCAACAGGAAGTCTCGCCGGGGAGCTGTTTTTT. Protein: CASSLDPTGSLAGELFF. The chain recombines TRBV11-3 with TRBJ2-2; possible D gene TRBD1, 5 bases. CDR3 length equals 17 residues. The V gene lost 0 bases and the J gene lost 6 bases, with 17 bases spanning the gap. CDR1 is SGHNT, CDR2 YENEEA, per germline.

This chain links TRBV18 with TRBJ1-4; 7 nucleotides line up with TRBD1. The CDR3 runs to 15 residues. The germline V gene has CDR1 KGHSH and CDR2 LQKENI. V lost 2 bases and J lost 11; bases outside the gene matches: 11. The CDR3 bases are TGTGCCAGCTCACCAGAGGAGGGGGCGAGTGTCAAACTGTTTTTT. This codes for CASSPEEGASVKLFF. Full variable domain (rest looked up from reference TRBV18 and TRBJ1-4): NAGVMQNPRHLVRRRGQEARLRCSPMKGHSHVYWYRQLPEEGLKFMVYLQKENIIDESGMPKERFSAEFPKEGPSILRIQQVVRGDSAAYFCASSPEEGASVKLFFGSGTQLSVL.

This clonotype was observed at least ten times. The rearrangement uses TRBV2 and TRBJ1-6; D unclear. Trimming left V 5 bases short and J 7 bases short, with 15 bases between. Germline V lookup: CDR1 SNHLY, CDR2 FYNNEI. The CDR3 consists of 15 residues. The CDR3 is CASSPGRVLNSPLHF. CDR3 nucleotide sequence: TGTGCCAGCAGTCCAGGTCGGGTTTTGAATTCACCCCTCCACTTT.

The rearrangement joins TRBV20-1 to TRBJ1-2; D unresolved. The CDR3 runs 13 residues. V dropped 5 bases and J dropped 4 bases, with 14 bases sitting between them. The germline CDR1 and CDR2 sequences are DFQATT and SNEGSKA (reference sequence). CDR3 bases: TGCAGTGCTGCAACCGGAGTCGGCTATGGCTACACCTTC. Translating gives CSAATGVGYGYTF.

This clonotype was observed a few times. The chain carries TRBV18 and TRBJ2-1; possibly TRBD2 for D (5 bases). Germline V gene data show CDR1 as KGHSH and CDR2 as LQKENI. V gave up 6 bases and J gave up 5 bases, with 11 bases separating them. The CDR3 sequence is 13 residues long. CDR3 in DNA: TGTGCCAGCTCCCCGACTACCGACAATGAGCAGTTCTTC. It encodes CASSPTTDNEQFF.

The chain couples TRBV7-9 to TRBJ2-7; a possible D gene is TRBD2 (5 bases). The CDR3 covers 14 residues. Germline CDR1 and CDR2: SEHNR and FQNEAQ (reference sequence). Trimming removed 7 bases from V and 1 base from J, with 14 bases in between. The CDR3 nucleotides are TGTGCCAGCATACCCCCAACGGGGTCCTACGAGCAGTACTTC. Residues: CASIPPTGSYEQYF.

This clonotype was counted only a few times. The chain has TRBV7-8 and TRBJ1-2; weak D call: TRBD1 (6 bases). Germline CDR1 SGHVS, CDR2 FQNEAQ. V shed 2 bases and J shed 7 bases, with 17 bases lying between them. CDR3 length: 15 amino acids. The CDR3 sequence is CASSLRAGVELGYTF. The CDR3 bases are TGTGCCAGCAGCTTAAGGGCAGGGGTCGAACTTGGCTACACCTTC.

This clonotype was seen ten or more times. The rearrangement joins TRBV20-1 to TRBJ2-5, with D perhaps TRBD1 (6 bases). There are 13 residues in the CDR3. Germline V gene data show CDR1 as DFQATT and CDR2 as SNEGSKA (reference sequence). Trimming stripped 8 bases from V and 4 bases from J, with 17 bases between. The CDR3 reads CSTNRDPRETQYF. The CDR3 nucleotides are TGCAGTACCAACAGGGACCCTCGAGAGACCCAGTACTTC.

This clonotype appeared many times. The J gene is TRBJ2-7, the V gene TRBV7-9, with D unresolved. CDR3 length: 14 residues. Between the trimmed V and J ends, which lost 5 bases and 2 bases, there was a span of 13 bases. The germline V gene has CDR1 SEHNR and CDR2 FQNEAQ (reference sequence). The DNA for the CDR3 is TGTGCCAGCAGCCCCGACTCTTACACCTACGAGCAGTACTTC. The encoded protein is CASSPDSYTYEQYF.

This clonotype was picked up many times. The chain joins TRBV29-1 to TRBJ2-3; D remains ambiguous. This CDR3 contains 11 residues. Germline CDR1 is SQVTM and CDR2 is ANQGSEA. Trimming removed 1 base at V and 1 base at J, with 0 bases between. The CDR3 DNA follows: TGCAGCGTTGAAGGCACAGATACGCAGTATTTT. Translation: CSVEGTDTQYF.

The V and J genes are TRBV5-1 and TRBJ2-3; 12 bases fit TRBD2. The germline V gene has CDR1 SGHRS and CDR2 YFSETQ. J gave up 3 bases and V 3 bases, and 2 bases lay outside the gene matches. This CDR3 has 15 amino acids. The CDR3 DNA follows: TGCGCCAGCAGCTCTAGCGGGAGGGAAACAGATACGCAGTATTTT. Its protein is CASSSSGRETDTQYF.

This clonotype was recorded at least ten times. Here the CDR3 DNA reads TGTGCCAGCAGTCCCGGACTAGCGGGAGGAAGTAACATTCAGTACTTC. It encodes CASSPGLAGGSNIQYF. The J gene is TRBJ2-4, the V gene TRBV27; 14 positions match TRBD2. CDR1 and CDR2 from the germline V gene are MNHEY and SMNVEV (reference sequence). The CDR3 totals 16 residues. Unmatched junction bases numbered 7, after V lost 5 bases and J lost 7 bases.